This is a list of T cell receptor beta chains from one sample in a study of T cell repertoires in cytomegalovirus infection. Using its own MiXCR run on the reads, TCRdb lists one record per CDR3 protein. The sample yields 740,000 or so distinct CDR3 sequences, 35% to 45% seen once. Sequenced sample: PBMCs. The receptors here all came from a human donor in good health (CMV status not recorded). Some clones in this sample may be carry-over from other donors' samples. Both conserved end residues are part of each CDR3. A D gene is named only where the DNA matches it firmly. Not all rows give a size; the values are once, few, many and, for expanded clones, a class.

clone size	V gene	D gene	J gene	CDR3 DNA	CDR3 protein
NA	TRBV28	NA	TRBJ2-5	TGTGCCAGCAGTTCCCGGGACTACCAAGAGACCCAGTACTTC	CASSSRDYQETQYF
NA	TRBV10-3	NA	TRBJ2-7	TGTGCCATCAGTGAGTCGCCACTATACTACGAGCAGTACTTC	CAISESPLYYEQYF
NA	TRBV11-2	NA	TRBJ2-2	TGTGCCAGCAGCTTGAGGGCAGAGAGGATAACCGGGGAGCTGTTTTTT	CASSLRAERITGELFF
NA	TRBV15	NA	TRBJ1-1	TGTGCCACCAGCAGTGGGGATTGGACTGAAGCTTTCTTT	CATSSGDWTEAFF
NA	TRBV11-2	TRBD1	TRBJ1-6	TGTGCCAGCAGCTTAGTGGTGACAGGGGCGATTAATTCACCCCTCCACTTT	CASSLVVTGAINSPLHF
many	TRBV27	NA	TRBJ1-5	TGTGCCAGCAGTCCACGTAGCGAGGGGCCCCAGCATTTT	CASSPRSEGPQHF
NA	TRBV30	NA	TRBJ2-5	TGTGCCTGGAGCGGTAAGGAGACCCAGTACTTC	CAWSGKETQYF
NA	TRBV5-1	NA	TRBJ2-2	TGCGCCAGCAGCGGGGCCGGTGACACCGGGGAGCTGTTTTTT	CASSGAGDTGELFF
NA	TRBV7-9	NA	TRBJ2-2	TGTGCCAGCAGCTTAGCTTTCCGACGGTATGGAGGAAACACCGGGGAGCTGTTTTTT	CASSLAFRRYGGNTGELFF
many	TRBV19	NA	TRBJ1-2	TGTGCCAGTAGATCGCGGACAGTCGATGGCTACACCTTC	CASRSRTVDGYTF
few	TRBV7-6	TRBD1	TRBJ2-7	TGTGCCAGCAGCTTCGACAGGGGCAATGGCGAGCAGTACTTC	CASSFDRGNGEQYF
NA	TRBV4-1	NA	TRBJ1-5	TGCGCCAGCAGCCTACAGGGATTTAGCAATCAGCCCCAGCATTTT	CASSLQGFSNQPQHF
NA	TRBV6-8	NA	TRBJ2-2	TGTGCCAGCAGTCCGGGGTCCGGGGAGCTGTTTTTT	CASSPGSGELFF
many	TRBV6-1	NA	TRBJ1-1	TGTGCCAGCAGTGAAGTTACGATGAACACTGAAGCTTTCTTT	CASSEVTMNTEAFF
NA	TRBV7-2	NA	TRBJ2-4	TGTGCCAGCAGCTCCCATGGACTATTAGCCAAAAACATTCAGTACTTC	CASSSHGLLAKNIQYF
NA	TRBV10-3	TRBD1	TRBJ2-3	TGTGCCATCAGGCCCGGGACAGGAGATACGCAGTATTTT	CAIRPGTGDTQYF
NA	TRBV12-3/TRBV12-4	NA	TRBJ1-5	TGTGCCAGCAGTTTAGCTCTGACAGACCTGCAGGCCCAGCATTTT	CASSLALTDLQAQHF
NA	TRBV28	NA	TRBJ1-2	TGTGCCAGCAGTATCAGTCTCGCTAACTATGGCTACACCTTC	CASSISLANYGYTF
NA	TRBV28	NA	TRBJ2-7	TGTGCCAGCGTTAAGAGCTCCTACGAGCAGTACTTC	CASVKSSYEQYF
many	TRBV12-3/TRBV12-4	TRBD1	TRBJ2-1	TGTGCCAGCAGGTTGACAGGGGCAAACTACAATGAGCAGTTCTTC	CASRLTGANYNEQFF
NA	TRBV20-1	NA	TRBJ1-6	TGCAGTGCTAGAACAGGCTTTGACAATTCACCCCTCCACTTT	CSARTGFDNSPLHF
NA	TRBV28	NA	TRBJ1-2	TGTGCCAGCAGTTTAAGGGCAGCTAACTATGGCTACACCTTC	CASSLRAANYGYTF
NA	TRBV4-1	NA	TRBJ2-7	TGCGCCAGCAGCCAAGATGAGGGGACGACCTACGAGCAGTACTTC	CASSQDEGTTYEQYF
NA	TRBV12-3/TRBV12-4	TRBD1	TRBJ1-3	TGTGCCAGCAGTTCCCAAGCGTATGCGACAGGGAAGAACACCATATATTTT	CASSSQAYATGKNTIYF
few	TRBV7-6	NA	TRBJ2-7	TGTGCCAGCAGCTCACCAGGGAGGAGGTACGAGCAGTACTTC	CASSSPGRRYEQYF
NA	TRBV28	NA	TRBJ1-5	TGTGCCAGCAGTTTCACAGGGTGGCATCCCCAGCATTTT	CASSFTGWHPQHF
NA	TRBV27	TRBD1	TRBJ2-7	TGTGCCAGCAGTTCCAGGGGGTTTTACTACGAGCAGTACTTC	CASSSRGFYYEQYF
many	TRBV4-2	TRBD2	TRBJ2-1	TGTGCCAGCAGCCAAGGTCCTAGCGGAGGAGATAATGAGCAGTTCTTC	CASSQGPSGGDNEQFF
NA	TRBV7-2	TRBD2	TRBJ2-2	TGTGCCAGCAGCTTAACTAGCGGGAGGGCCGGATCCGGGGAGCTGTTTTTT	CASSLTSGRAGSGELFF
few	TRBV28	NA	TRBJ1-1	TGTGCCAGCATGGGGGGTTATGGAGTCACTGAAGCTTTCTTT	CASMGGYGVTEAFF
once	TRBV11-3	NA	TRBJ2-5	TGTGCCAGCAGCTTAGTGACGGGGACCGGCGAGACCCAGTACTTC	CASSLVTGTGETQYF
many	TRBV5-1	NA	TRBJ2-7	TGCGCCAGCAGACTCCTAGGGGGTTCTGAGCAGTACTTC	CASRLLGGSEQYF
few	TRBV11-2	NA	TRBJ2-4	TGTGCCAGCAGCTTAGGTACTGGGGGCACCAAAAACATTCAGTACTTC	CASSLGTGGTKNIQYF
NA	TRBV5-6	TRBD1	TRBJ2-7	TGTGCCAGCAGCGGGGACAGGTTCGACTACGAGCAGTACTTC	CASSGDRFDYEQYF
once	TRBV18	NA	TRBJ2-1	TGTGCCAGCGGCAACAGCAATGAGCAGTTCTTC	CASGNSNEQFF
NA	TRBV24-1	TRBD1	TRBJ2-2	TGTGCCACTATCCGGGACAGGGGCCCGAACACCGGGGAGCTGTTTTTT	CATIRDRGPNTGELFF
NA	TRBV28	NA	TRBJ1-2	TGTGCCAGCAGTTTCGGGACCGAAGGCTACACCTTC	CASSFGTEGYTF
few	TRBV20-1	NA	TRBJ1-2	TGCAGTGCTAGCGGGACGGGCTATGGCTACACCTTC	CSASGTGYGYTF
NA	TRBV29-1	TRBD1	TRBJ2-2	TGCAGCATCAGGCGTCGGACGGGACAGGGTAACACCGGGGAGCTGTTTTTT	CSIRRRTGQGNTGELFF
many	TRBV29-1	TRBD2	TRBJ2-1	TGCAGCGTTGGGGGGGGTTACAATGAGCAGTTCTTC	CSVGGGYNEQFF
NA	TRBV2	NA	TRBJ2-7	TGTGCCAGCAGTGTTGGGGGGGCCGTAGGGTTCTCCTACGAGCAGTACTTC	CASSVGGAVGFSYEQYF
many	TRBV12-3/TRBV12-4	NA	TRBJ2-5	TGTGCCAGCAGTTCAACAGGGACCAACCAAGAGACCCAGTACTTC	CASSSTGTNQETQYF
many	TRBV7-2	NA	TRBJ1-2	TGTGCCAGCAGCTTACACCTTCAGGGGGGCTACACCTTC	CASSLHLQGGYTF
NA	TRBV7-6	TRBD1	TRBJ1-1	TGTGCCAGCAGATCCAGGGGGCTCCCCCCCAACACTGAAGCTTTCTTT	CASRSRGLPPNTEAFF
few	TRBV28	NA	TRBJ1-2	TGTGCCAGCACGCAACTCTCCGGGTCCCTATATGGCTACACCTTC	CASTQLSGSLYGYTF
NA	TRBV12-3/TRBV12-4	NA	TRBJ1-6	TGTGCCAGCAGCCTCCTCCAGGGGAAAAATTCACCCCTCCACTTT	CASSLLQGKNSPLHF
NA	TRBV28	NA	TRBJ2-7	TGTGCCAGCAGTCCCTGGGACTCTTCGGGCTACGAGCAGTACTTC	CASSPWDSSGYEQYF
NA	TRBV6-1	NA	TRBJ1-5	TGTGCCAGCAGGCAGGGATCCCCTGGGCCCCAGCATTTT	CASRQGSPGPQHF
few	TRBV12-3/TRBV12-4	TRBD1	TRBJ2-7	TGTGCCAGCAGTCCCGGACAGGGTGAGTGGTACTTC	CASSPGQGEWYF